A single sample gave rise to the 8 T cell receptor beta chains below, sequenced in a study of low-dose radiotherapy and immunotherapy resistance in tumors. Primers used for first-strand cDNA, a TRAV- and TRBV-specific set, covered both alpha and beta chains. TCRs underwent 20 PCR cycles of amplification with a constant-region primer and V-primer adapter. In TCRdb, the reads were re-called with MiXCR into one record per CDR3 protein. The data contain approximately 90,000 distinct CDR3 sequences, under 9.5% of them singletons. Time point indicated: before trial treatment. The sequenced sample was PBMCs, obtained before treatment. These receptors originate from a male donor with prostate cancer.

As concerns this clonotype: A read error is the likely source, as a far larger clone sits one nucleotide away. The chain joins TRBV29-1 to TRBJ2-5; tentative D call: TRBD1 (6 bases). There are 11 residues in the CDR3. Germline V gives CDR1 SQVTM, CDR2 ANQGSEA. CDR3 bases: TGCAGGATTGCAACAGGGTTAGGGCAGTACTTC. It encodes CRIATGLGQYF.

At least ten counts were recorded for this clonotype. The V gene is TRBV30, the J gene TRBJ2-1; 12 positions match TRBD2. This CDR3 region has 16 residues. CDR1 and CDR2 (germline): GTSNPN, SVGIG (reference sequence). Losses at the gene ends were 3 bases for V and 2 bases for J; bases not matched to a gene: 5. This chain's CDR3 is CAWRAGLAGPYNEQFF. The CDR3 DNA reads TGTGCCTGGAGGGCCGGACTAGCGGGACCCTACAATGAGCAGTTCTTC.

This clonotype was detected many times. This chain connects TRBV19 to TRBJ2-2, with 7 nucleotides matching TRBD1. V trimming: 5 bases; J trimming: 1 base; junction bases outside the gene matches: 1. CDR1 and CDR2 from the germline V gene are LNHDA and SQIVND (reference sequence). The CDR3 totals 14 residues. Written as DNA, the CDR3 is TGTGCCAGTAGTCGGACAGGGAACACCGGGGAGCTGTTTTTT. Protein product: CASSRTGNTGELFF.

This clonotype was seen repeatedly, ten times or more. J is TRBJ1-3 and V is TRBV9; the match to TRBD1 covers 7 bases. The CDR3 extends over 14 amino acids. J lost 1 base, V lost 6 bases, and 4 bases had no gene match. From germline, CDR1 is SGDLS and CDR2 YYNGEE. CDR3 loop: CASTGTESGNTIYF. CDR3 sequence (DNA): TGTGCCAGCACAGGGACAGAATCTGGAAACACCATATATTTT. The entire variable domain, with the rest obtained from reference TRBV9 and TRBJ1-3, is as follows: DSGVTQTPKHLITATGQRVTLRCSPRSGDLSVYWYQQSLDQGLQFLIQYYNGEERAKGNILERFSAQQFPDLHSELNLSSLELGDSALYFCASTGTESGNTIYFGEGSWLTVV.

This clonotype was counted at least ten times. The CDR3 reads CASSYRTSGQETQYF. The CDR3 DNA reads as TGTGCCAGCAGTTACCGAACTAGCGGGCAAGAGACCCAGTACTTC. The chain joins TRBV7-2 to TRBJ2-5, with 9 nucleotides matching TRBD2. V lost 6 bases and J lost 2; bases outside the gene matches: 7. CDR3 length: 15 amino acids. Germline V gives CDR1 SGHTA, CDR2 FQGNSA.

Ten or more counts support this clonotype. CDR3 residues: CASSLKPPGTGVSPLHF. Here the CDR3 DNA reads TGTGCCAGCAGTTTAAAGCCCCCCGGGACAGGGGTTTCACCCCTCCACTTT. The rearrangement links TRBV27 to TRBJ1-6; 10 bases map to TRBD1. V lost 2 bases and J lost 9; bases outside the gene matches: 10. Germline CDR1 MNHEY, CDR2 SMNVEV (reference sequence). The CDR3 loop spans 17 amino acids.

This clonotype was observed many times. This chain joins TRBV10-3 and TRBJ2-3, with 9 bases lining up with TRBD2. Unmatched junction bases numbered 10, after V lost 11 bases and J lost 4 bases. The germline gives CDR1 ENHRY, CDR2 SYGVKD. This CDR3 region has 14 residues. CDR3: CALGAGGLADTQYF. The CDR3 DNA reads TGTGCCCTGGGTGCGGGAGGGCTGGCAGATACGCAGTATTTT.

Of note for this clonotype: A read error likely explains this, since a far larger clone differs by one base. The V gene is TRBV5-8, the J gene TRBJ2-5; D is ambiguous. Germline CDR1 reads SGHTS; CDR2 reads YDEGEE. This CDR3 contains 13 residues. The CDR3 coding sequence is TGTGCCAGCGGCTTCAGTCCCCGAGAGACCCAGTACTTC. Its protein is CASGFSPRETQYF.